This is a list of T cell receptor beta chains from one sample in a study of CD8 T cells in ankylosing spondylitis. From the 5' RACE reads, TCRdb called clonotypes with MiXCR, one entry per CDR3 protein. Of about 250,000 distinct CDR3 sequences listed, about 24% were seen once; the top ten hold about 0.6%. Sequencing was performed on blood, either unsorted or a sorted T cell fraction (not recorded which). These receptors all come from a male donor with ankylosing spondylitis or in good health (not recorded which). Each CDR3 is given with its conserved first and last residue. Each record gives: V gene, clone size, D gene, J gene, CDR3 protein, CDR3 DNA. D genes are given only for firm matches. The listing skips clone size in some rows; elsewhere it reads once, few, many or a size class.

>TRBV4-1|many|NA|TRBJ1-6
CASSPLTDGANSPLHF
TGCGCCAGCAGCCCCCTTACGGACGGCGCGAATTCACCCCTCCACTTT
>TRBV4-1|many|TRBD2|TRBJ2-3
CASSSGLAGGLSTDTQYF
TGCGCCAGCAGCTCAGGACTAGCGGGGGGCCTTAGCACAGATACGCAGTATTTT
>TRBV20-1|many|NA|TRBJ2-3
CSAMASTDTQYF
TGCAGTGCTATGGCAAGCACAGATACGCAGTATTTT
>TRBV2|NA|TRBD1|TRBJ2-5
CASSAGTVQETQYF
TGTGCCAGCAGCGCCGGGACAGTCCAAGAGACCCAGTACTTC
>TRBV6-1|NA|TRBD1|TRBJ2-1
CASSRDRGPFF
TGTGCCAGCAGCCGGGACAGGGGTCCGTTCTTC
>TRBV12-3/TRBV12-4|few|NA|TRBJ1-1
CASTLSRGTEAFF
TGTGCCAGCACGTTGAGCCGGGGCACTGAAGCTTTCTTT
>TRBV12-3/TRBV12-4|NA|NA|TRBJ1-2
CASSDRFGYTF
TGTGCCAGCAGTGACAGGTTTGGCTACACCTTC
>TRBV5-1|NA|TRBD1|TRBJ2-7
CASSSTGGNSYEQYF
TGCGCCAGCAGCTCAACAGGGGGCAACTCTTACGAGCAGTACTTC
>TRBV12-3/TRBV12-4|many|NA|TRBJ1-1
CASSTDKNTEAFF
TGTGCCAGCAGTACCGACAAGAACACTGAAGCTTTCTTT
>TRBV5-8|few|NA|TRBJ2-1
CASSPGAGGNEQFF
TGTGCCAGCAGCCCCGGGGCAGGGGGGAATGAGCAGTTCTTC
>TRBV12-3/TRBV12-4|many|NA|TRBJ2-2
CASSFGVSTGELFF
TGTGCCAGCAGTTTTGGAGTATCCACCGGGGAGCTGTTTTTT
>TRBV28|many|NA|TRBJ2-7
CASSLGVNYEQYF
TGTGCCAGCAGTTTAGGGGTCAACTACGAGCAGTACTTC
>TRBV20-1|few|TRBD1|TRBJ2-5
CSARTKDRSQETQYF
TGCAGTGCTAGGACTAAGGACAGGTCCCAAGAGACCCAGTACTTC
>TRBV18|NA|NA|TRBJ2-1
CASSPSRNEQFF
TGTGCCAGCTCACCGTCGAGGAATGAGCAGTTCTTC
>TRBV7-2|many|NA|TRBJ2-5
CASSFQAGGETQYF
TGTGCCAGCAGCTTCCAGGCCGGGGGAGAGACCCAGTACTTC
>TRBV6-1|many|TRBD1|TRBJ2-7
CASRAGQGNEQYF
TGTGCCAGCAGAGCTGGACAGGGGAACGAGCAGTACTTC
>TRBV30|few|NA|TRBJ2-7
CAWNPRSGPVGEQYF
TGTGCCTGGAATCCTCGCTCTGGGCCGGTGGGCGAGCAGTACTTC
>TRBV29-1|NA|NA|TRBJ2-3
CSAGDTPTSTDTQYF
TGCAGCGCCGGGGACACACCGACTAGCACAGATACGCAGTATTTT
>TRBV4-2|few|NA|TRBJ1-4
CASSYRGGALSEKLFF
TGTGCCAGCAGCTATCGAGGGGGGGCGTTATCTGAAAAACTGTTTTTT
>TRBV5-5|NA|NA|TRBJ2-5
CASSRGSQETQYF
TGTGCCAGCAGCCGGGGCAGTCAAGAGACCCAGTACTTC
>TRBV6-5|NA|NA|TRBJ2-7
CASSYSGTSYEQYF
TGTGCCAGCAGTTACTCGGGGACCTCCTACGAGCAGTACTTC
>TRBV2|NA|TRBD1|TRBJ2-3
CASSSDRADTQYF
TGTGCCAGCAGTTCTGACAGGGCAGATACGCAGTATTTT
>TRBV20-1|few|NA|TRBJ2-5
CSASQGLQETQYF
TGCAGTGCTAGCCAGGGGCTACAAGAGACCCAGTACTTC
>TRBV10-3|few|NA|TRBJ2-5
CAISEETKIETQYF
TGTGCCATCAGTGAAGAGACCAAGATAGAGACCCAGTACTTC
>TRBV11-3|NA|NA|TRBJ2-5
CASSLVYGGAHERTQYF
TGTGCCAGCAGCTTAGTATACGGTGGGGCTCATGAGAGAACCCAGTACTTC
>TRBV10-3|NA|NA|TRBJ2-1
CAISVGANEQFF
TGTGCCATCAGTGTAGGCGCGAATGAGCAGTTCTTC
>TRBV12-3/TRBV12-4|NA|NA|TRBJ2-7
CASSLANEQYF
TGTGCCAGCAGTTTAGCTAACGAGCAGTACTTC
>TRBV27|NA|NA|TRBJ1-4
CASIGPATNEKLFF
TGTGCCAGCATCGGGCCCGCAACTAATGAAAAACTGTTTTTT
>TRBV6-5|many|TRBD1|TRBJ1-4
CASSYDRGHEKLFF
TGTGCCAGCAGTTACGACAGGGGGCATGAAAAACTGTTTTTT
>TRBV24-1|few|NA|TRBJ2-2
CATSDLTRGLELFF
TGTGCCACCAGTGATTTGACGCGGGGTCTGGAGCTGTTTTTT
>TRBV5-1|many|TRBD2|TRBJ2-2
CASSVTSGYNTGELFF
TGCGCCAGCAGCGTAACTAGCGGCTATAACACCGGGGAGCTGTTTTTT